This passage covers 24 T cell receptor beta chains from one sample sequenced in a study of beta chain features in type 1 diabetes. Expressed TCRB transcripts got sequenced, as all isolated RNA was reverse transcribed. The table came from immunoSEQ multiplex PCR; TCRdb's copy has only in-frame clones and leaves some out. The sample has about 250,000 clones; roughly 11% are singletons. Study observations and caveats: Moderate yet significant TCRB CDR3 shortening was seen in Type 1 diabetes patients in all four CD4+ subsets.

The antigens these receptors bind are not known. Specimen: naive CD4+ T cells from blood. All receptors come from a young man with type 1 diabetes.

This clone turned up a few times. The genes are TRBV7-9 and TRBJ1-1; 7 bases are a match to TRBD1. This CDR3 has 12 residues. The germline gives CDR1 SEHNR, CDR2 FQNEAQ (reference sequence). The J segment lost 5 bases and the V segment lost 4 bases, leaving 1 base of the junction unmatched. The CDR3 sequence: CASSSTGTEAFF. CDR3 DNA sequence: TGTGCCAGCAGCTCGACAGGGACTGAAGCTTTCTTT.

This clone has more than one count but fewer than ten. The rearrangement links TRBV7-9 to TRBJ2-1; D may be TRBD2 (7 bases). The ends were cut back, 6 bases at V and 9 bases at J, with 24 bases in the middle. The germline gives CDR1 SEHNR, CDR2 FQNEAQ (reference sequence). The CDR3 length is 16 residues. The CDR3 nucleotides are TGTGCCAGCAGTCTGTCGGGGGGCAGTCACAGTTTTGAGCAGTTCTTC. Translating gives CASSLSGGSHSFEQFF.

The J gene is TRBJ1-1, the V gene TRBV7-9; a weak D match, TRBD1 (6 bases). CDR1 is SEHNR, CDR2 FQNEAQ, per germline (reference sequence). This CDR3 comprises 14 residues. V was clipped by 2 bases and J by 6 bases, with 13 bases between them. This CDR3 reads CASSLRQGKSEAFF. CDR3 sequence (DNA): TGTGCCAGCAGCTTACGGCAGGGGAAGTCTGAAGCTTTCTTT. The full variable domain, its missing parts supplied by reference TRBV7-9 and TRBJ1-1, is DTGVSQNPRHKITKRGQNVTFRCDPISEHNRLYWYRQTLGQGPEFLTYFQNEAQLEKSRLLSDRFSAERPKGSFSTLEIQRTEQGDSAMYLCASSLRQGKSEAFFGQGTRLTVV.

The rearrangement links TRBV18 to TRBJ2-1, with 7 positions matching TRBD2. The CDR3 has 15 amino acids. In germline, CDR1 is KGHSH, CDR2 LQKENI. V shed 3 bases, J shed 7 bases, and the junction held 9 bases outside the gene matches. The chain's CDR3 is CASSPGQAGFNEQFF. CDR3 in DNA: TGTGCCAGCTCACCGGGGCAAGCGGGATTTAATGAGCAGTTCTTC.

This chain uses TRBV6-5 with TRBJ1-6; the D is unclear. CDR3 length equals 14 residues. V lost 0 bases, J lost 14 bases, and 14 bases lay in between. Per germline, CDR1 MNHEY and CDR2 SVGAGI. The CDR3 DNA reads TGTGCCAGCAGTTACTCACGGGTACGTTGGACCCTCCACTTT. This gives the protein CASSYSRVRWTLHF.

This CDR3 reads CASSLSGPPNTIYF. In nucleotides, the CDR3 is TGTGCCAGCAGCTTATCAGGGCCCCCAAACACCATATATTTT. This chain joins TRBV7-8 and TRBJ1-3; TRBD1 is a possible D gene (5 bases). CDR1 and CDR2 from the germline V gene are SGHVS and FQNEAQ. There are 14 residues in the CDR3. V lost 2 bases and J lost 6, with 11 bases in between.

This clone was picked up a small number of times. CDR3 protein: CASTLTGSNEQFF. CDR3 DNA: TGTGCCAGCACCTTGACAGGGTCCAATGAGCAGTTCTTC. This chain uses TRBV9 with TRBJ2-1; the match to TRBD1 covers 7 bases. CDR3 length: 13 residues. After removal of 6 bases from V and 6 bases from J, the junction contained 6 bases not matched to a gene. The germline CDR1 and CDR2 sequences are SGDLS and YYNGEE. Full variable domain (remainder filled in from reference TRBV9 and TRBJ2-1): DSGVTQTPKHLITATGQRVTLRCSPRSGDLSVYWYQQSLDQGLQFLIQYYNGEERAKGNILERFSAQQFPDLHSELNLSSLELGDSALYFCASTLTGSNEQFFGPGTRLTVL.

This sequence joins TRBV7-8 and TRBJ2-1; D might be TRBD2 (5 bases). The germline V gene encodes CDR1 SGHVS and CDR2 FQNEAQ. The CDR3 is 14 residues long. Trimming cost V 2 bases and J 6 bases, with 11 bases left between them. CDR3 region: CASSLQRFSNEQFF. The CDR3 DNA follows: TGTGCCAGCAGCTTACAGCGGTTTAGCAATGAGCAGTTCTTC.

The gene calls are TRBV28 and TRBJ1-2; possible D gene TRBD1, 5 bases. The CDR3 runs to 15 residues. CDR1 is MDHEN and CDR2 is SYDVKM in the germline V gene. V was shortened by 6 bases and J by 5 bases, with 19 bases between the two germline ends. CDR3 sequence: CASSLRQPRRYGYTF. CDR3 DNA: TGTGCCAGCAGCCTCAGACAGCCGCGGCGGTATGGCTACACCTTC.

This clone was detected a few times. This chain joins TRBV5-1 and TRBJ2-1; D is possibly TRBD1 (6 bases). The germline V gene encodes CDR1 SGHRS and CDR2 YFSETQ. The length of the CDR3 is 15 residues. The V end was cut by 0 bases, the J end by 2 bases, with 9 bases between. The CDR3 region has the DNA TGCGCCAGCAGCTTGGCAGGGGAAACCTACAATGAGCAGTTCTTC. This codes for CASSLAGETYNEQFF.

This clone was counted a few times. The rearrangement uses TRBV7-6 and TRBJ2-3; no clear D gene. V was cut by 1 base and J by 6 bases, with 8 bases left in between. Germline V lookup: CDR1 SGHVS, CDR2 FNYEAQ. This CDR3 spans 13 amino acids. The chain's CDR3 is CASSLGLEDTQYF. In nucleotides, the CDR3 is TGTGCCAGCAGCTTAGGTTTAGAGGATACGCAGTATTTT.

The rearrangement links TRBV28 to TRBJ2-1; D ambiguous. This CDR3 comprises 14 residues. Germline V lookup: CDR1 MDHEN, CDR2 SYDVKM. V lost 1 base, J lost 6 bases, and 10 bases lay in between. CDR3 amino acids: CASSLLGALNEQFF. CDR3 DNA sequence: TGTGCCAGCAGTTTATTGGGCGCACTCAATGAGCAGTTCTTC.

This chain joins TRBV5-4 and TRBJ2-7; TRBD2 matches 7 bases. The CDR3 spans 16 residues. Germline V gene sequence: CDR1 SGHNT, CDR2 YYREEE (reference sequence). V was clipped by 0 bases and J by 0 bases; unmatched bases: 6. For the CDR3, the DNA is TGTGCCAGCAGCTTGGTAGGAGGCGGGGGCTCCTACGAGCAGTACTTC. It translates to CASSLVGGGGSYEQYF. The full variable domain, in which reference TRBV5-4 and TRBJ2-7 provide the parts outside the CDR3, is ETGVTQSPTHLIKTRGQQVTLRCSSQSGHNTVSWYQQALGQGPQFIFQYYREEENGRGNFPPRFSGLQFPNYSSELNVNALELDDSALYLCASSLVGGGGSYEQYFGPGTRLTVT.

CDR3 protein: CSVCGQGNTEAFF. The CDR3 DNA reads TGCAGCGTTTGTGGACAGGGAAACACTGAAGCTTTCTTT. This chain uses TRBV29-1 with TRBJ1-1; 8 bases line up with TRBD1. CDR3 size: 13 residues. J lost 2 bases, V lost 5 bases, and 4 bases had no gene match. In germline, CDR1 is SQVTM, CDR2 ANQGSEA.

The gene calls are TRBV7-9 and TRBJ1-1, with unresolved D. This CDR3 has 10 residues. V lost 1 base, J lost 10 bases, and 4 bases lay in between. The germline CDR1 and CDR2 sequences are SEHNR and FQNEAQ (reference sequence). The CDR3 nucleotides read TGTGCCAGCAGCTTAGAGCCAGCTTTCTTT. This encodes CASSLEPAFF.

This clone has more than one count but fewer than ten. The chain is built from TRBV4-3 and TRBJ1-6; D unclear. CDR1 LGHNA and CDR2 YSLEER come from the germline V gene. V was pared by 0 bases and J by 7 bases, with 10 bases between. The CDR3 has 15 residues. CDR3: CASSQDVIRNSPLHF. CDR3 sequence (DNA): TGCGCCAGCAGCCAAGATGTCATACGGAATTCACCCCTCCACTTT.

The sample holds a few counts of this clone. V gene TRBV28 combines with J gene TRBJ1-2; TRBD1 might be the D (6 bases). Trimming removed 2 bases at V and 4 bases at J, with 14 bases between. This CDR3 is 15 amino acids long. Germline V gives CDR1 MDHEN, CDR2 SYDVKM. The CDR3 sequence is CASSLGAGDVYGYTF. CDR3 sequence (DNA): TGTGCCAGCAGTTTAGGGGCAGGGGATGTCTATGGCTACACCTTC.

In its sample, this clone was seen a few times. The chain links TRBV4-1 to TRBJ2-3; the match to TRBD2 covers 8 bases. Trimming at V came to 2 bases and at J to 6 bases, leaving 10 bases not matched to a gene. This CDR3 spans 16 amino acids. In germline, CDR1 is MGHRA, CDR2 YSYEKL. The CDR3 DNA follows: TGCGCCAGCAGCCAACCAGCGGGGGCGACTGGCGATACGCAGTATTTT. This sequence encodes CASSQPAGATGDTQYF.

Written as DNA, the CDR3 is TGTGCCAGCAGCGGGCCGGATCGGGGGGCCAACAATGAGCAGTTCTTC. Translated, it gives CASSGPDRGANNEQFF. This chain joins TRBV9 and TRBJ2-1, with a tentative D call TRBD2 (7 bases). The CDR3 runs 16 residues. With 3 bases removed from V and 5 bases from J, the gap between germline ends came to 18 bases. Germline CDR1 and CDR2: SGDLS and YYNGEE.

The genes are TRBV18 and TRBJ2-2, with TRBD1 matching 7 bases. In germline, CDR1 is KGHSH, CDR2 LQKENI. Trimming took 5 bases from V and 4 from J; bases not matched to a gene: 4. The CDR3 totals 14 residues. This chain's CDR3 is CASSSGQVTGELFF. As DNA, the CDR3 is TGTGCCAGCTCATCCGGACAGGTCACCGGGGAGCTGTTTTTT.

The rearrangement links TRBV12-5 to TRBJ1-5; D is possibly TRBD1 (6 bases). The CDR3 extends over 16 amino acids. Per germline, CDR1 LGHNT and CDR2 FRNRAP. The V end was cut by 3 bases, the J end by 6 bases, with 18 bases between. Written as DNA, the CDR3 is TGTGCTAGTGGTTTCCGCGTACAGGGCTTTTTTCAGCCCCAGCATTTT. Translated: CASGFRVQGFFQPQHF.

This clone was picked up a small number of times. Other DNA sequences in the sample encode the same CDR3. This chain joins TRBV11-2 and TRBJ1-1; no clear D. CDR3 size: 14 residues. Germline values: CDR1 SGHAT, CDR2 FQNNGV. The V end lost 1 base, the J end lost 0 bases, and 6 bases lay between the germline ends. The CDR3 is CASSLVSVNTEAFF. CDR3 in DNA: TGTGCCAGCAGCTTAGTATCAGTGAACACTGAAGCTTTCTTT.

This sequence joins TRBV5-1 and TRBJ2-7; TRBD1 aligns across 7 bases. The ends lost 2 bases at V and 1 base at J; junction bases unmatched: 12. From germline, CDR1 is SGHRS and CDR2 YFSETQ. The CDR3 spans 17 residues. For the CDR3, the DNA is TGCGCCAGCAGCTTTGACAGGGATCAAGCCTCATCCTACGAGCAGTACTTC. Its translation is CASSFDRDQASSYEQYF.

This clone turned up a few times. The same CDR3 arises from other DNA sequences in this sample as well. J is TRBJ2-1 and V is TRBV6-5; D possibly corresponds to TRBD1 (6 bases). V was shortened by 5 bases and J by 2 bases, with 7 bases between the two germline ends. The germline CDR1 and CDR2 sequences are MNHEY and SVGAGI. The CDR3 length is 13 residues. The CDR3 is CASSRDTYNEQFF. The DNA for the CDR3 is TGTGCCAGCAGTCGGGACACCTACAATGAGCAGTTCTTC.